This TCR beta chain comes out of a study of blood T cell repertoires in COVID-19. Study details: COVID-19 samples collected from the United States, Italy and Spain covered acute and convalescent phases. Sources were T cells, B-cell-depleted T cells, or PBMCs; the material itself was cDNA or gDNA.

Original methodology: Estimated nucleated cell counts came from reference gene primer amplification. Data came from immunoSEQ multiplex PCR; TCRdb stores just in-frame clones and leaves some out. V and J calls plus clone size are reproduced from that table; the DNA served to infer D and trimming. The repertoire holds approximately 140,000 clones, with roughly 91% as singletons. CDR1 SGHRS and CDR2 YFSETQ come from the germline V gene. Deletions cut 0 bases from V and 6 bases from J, with 4 bases between. The CDR3 covers 11 residues. This clone was found a few times. Sequenced input: peripheral blood. This TCR came from a man aged 45 to 65 with active or convalescent COVID-19. V usage is TRBV5-1 and J usage is TRBJ2-7; no firm D call. The CDR3 here is CASSLAREQYF. CDR3 coding DNA: TGCGCCAGCAGCTTGGCCCGCGAGCAGTACTTC.